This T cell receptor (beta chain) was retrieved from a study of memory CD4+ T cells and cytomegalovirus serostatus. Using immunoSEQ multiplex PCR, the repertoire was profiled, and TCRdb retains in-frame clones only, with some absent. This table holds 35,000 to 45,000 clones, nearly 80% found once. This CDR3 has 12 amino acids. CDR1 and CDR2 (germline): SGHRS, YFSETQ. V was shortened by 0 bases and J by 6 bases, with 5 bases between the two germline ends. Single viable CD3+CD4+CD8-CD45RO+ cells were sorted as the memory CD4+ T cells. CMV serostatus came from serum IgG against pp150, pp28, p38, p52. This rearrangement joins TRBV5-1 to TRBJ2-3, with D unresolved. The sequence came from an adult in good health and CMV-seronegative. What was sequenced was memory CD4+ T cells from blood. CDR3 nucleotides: TGCGCCAGCAGCTTGGTACGGGATACGCAGTATTTT. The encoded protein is CASSLVRDTQYF.